This T cell receptor (beta chain) appears in the sequencing data of a study of blood T cell repertoires in COVID-19. For the study at large: Specimens from acute and convalescent COVID-19 originated in the United States, Italy and Spain. PBMCs, B-cell-depleted T cells, or T cells were the source of the cDNA or gDNA that made up the material.

The table came from immunoSEQ multiplex PCR; TCRdb's copy has only in-frame clones and leaves some out. This sample has about 210,000 clones, with less than 90% found just once. The ends were cut back, 6 bases at V and 1 base at J, with 12 bases in the middle. CDR3 length equals 14 residues. Germline CDR1 is MNHEY and CDR2 is SMNVEV (reference sequence). This receptor was identified in a man in his forties with acute or convalescent COVID-19. The specimen sequenced was peripheral blood. This chain uses TRBV27 with TRBJ1-1, with a weak D call TRBD1 (6 bases). This CDR3 is CASRFRGANTEAFF. CDR3 bases: TGTGCCAGCAGGTTCAGGGGTGCGAACACTGAAGCTTTCTTT.